This TCR beta chain was found in a study of blood T cells in healthy people across ages. Study-level results: Both higher diversity and more naive CD4+ cells marked long-lived donors when set against aged donors. Conclusively comparing naive with antigen-experienced cells was impossible with unsorted PBMCs.

Primers used in a second PCR of about 6 to 12 cycles were a sample-barcoded 5' primer and a J-beta primer mix. MiXCR, applied by TCRdb to the 5' RACE reads, yields one record per CDR3 protein. The sample shows around 1.5 million distinct CDR3 sequences, roughly 32% of them seen only once. The CDR3 loop spans 15 amino acids. The V gene end was trimmed by 6 bases and the J gene end by 4 bases; junction bases not matched to a gene: 5. The germline V gene has CDR1 MGHRA and CDR2 YSYEKL. Each sample gave at least 6.5 million isolated PBMCs. Total RNA amounts of at least 5.5 micrograms were extracted per sample. Many counts were recorded for this clonotype. Its antigen is not known.

This rearrangement joins TRBV4-1 to TRBJ2-6; 8 nucleotides match TRBD1. What was sequenced was blood. The source is a young woman in good health. The CDR3 DNA reads TGCGCCAGCAGACCGACAGGGGACGGGGCCAACGTCCTGACTTTC. It specifies CASRPTGDGANVLTF.